A single TCR beta chain is shown here with its context. Its cognate antigen is unknown. These data originate in a study of cytomegalovirus exposure and HLA in healthy donors. PCR employed 60 Vbeta and 13 Jbeta primers. Method: immunoSEQ multiplex PCR; TCRdb's copy keeps in-frame clones and lacks some. The sample contains under 150,000 clones, around four fifths of which appear only once. General study points: In terms of immune exposure information, only CMV serostatus was available. Later on, analysis showed that most CMV-associated TCR beta chains appeared to be HLA-restricted.

Trimming shortened V by 6 bases and J by 5 bases, and 11 bases separated the two germline ends. Germline V CDR1 and CDR2: MNHEY, SVGAGI. CDR3 size: 14 residues. The chain couples TRBV6-5 to TRBJ1-6; unclear D gene. The clonotype was recovered from a boy aged 5-17 years in good health and CMV-seronegative. The sample consisted of PBMCs. The CDR3 DNA reads as TGTGCCAGCAGAAAAACAGCTAATAATTCACCCCTCCACTTT. This sequence encodes CASRKTANNSPLHF.